Presented here are 25 T cell receptor beta chains from one specimen sequenced in a study of blood T cell repertoires in COVID-19. Sequencing used immunoSEQ multiplex PCR; TCRdb keeps in-frame clones, though not all of them. The profile shows fewer than 30,000 clones, approximately 93% of them singletons. Sample: peripheral blood. The receptors here all came from a woman between 65 and 79 years old with COVID-19, enrolled during active disease.

The chain couples TRBV3-1 (or the pseudogene TRBV3-2) to TRBJ2-7; a weak D match, TRBD2 (6 bases). Per germline, CDR1 LGHDT and CDR2 YNNKEL (reference sequence). This CDR3 has 15 amino acids. Trimming shortened V by 0 bases and J by 4 bases, and 13 bases separated the two germline ends. The DNA of the CDR3 is TGTGCCAGCAGCCAAGATCTCGCTAGCGATTACGAGCAGTACTTC. Its protein product is CASSQDLASDYEQYF.

This clone is a singleton in its sample. The chain links TRBV30 to TRBJ2-2, with TRBD1 matching 7 bases. V lost 0 bases to trimming and J lost 3 bases; unmatched junction nucleotides: 7. Germline-derived CDR1 and CDR2 are GTSNPN and SVGIG (reference sequence). The length of the CDR3 is 16 residues. CDR3 residues: CAWSVLGTADTGELFF. The CDR3 coding sequence is TGTGCCTGGAGTGTACTGGGGACAGCTGACACCGGGGAGCTGTTTTTT.

CDR3 protein: CASSPTISSYNEQFF. The CDR3 region has the DNA TGTGCCAGCAGCCCAACTATTAGCTCCTACAATGAGCAGTTCTTC. J is TRBJ2-1 and V is TRBV7-3; D unclear. CDR1 and CDR2 (germline): SGHTA, FQGTGA. The CDR3 length is 15 residues. Deletions cut 5 bases from V and 0 bases from J, with 11 bases between.

V usage is TRBV18 and J usage is TRBJ1-5, with 9 bases identical to TRBD1. The trim removed 5 bases at V and 2 bases at J, leaving 4 bases unmatched. The CDR3 has 15 residues. Germline CDR1 KGHSH, CDR2 LQKENI. Here the CDR3 reads CASSATGGGNQPQHF. For the CDR3, the DNA is TGTGCCAGCTCAGCGACAGGGGGTGGCAATCAGCCCCAGCATTTT.

The V call is TRBV19, the J call TRBJ2-7; perhaps TRBD2 as D (5 bases). Germline assignment: CDR1 LNHDA and CDR2 SQIVND (reference sequence). The CDR3 consists of 15 residues. Trimming pared 4 bases from V and 2 bases from J, leaving 15 bases between. The CDR3 DNA reads TGTGCCAGTAGTACCACGTGGACTTACACCTACGAGCAGTACTTC. This encodes CASSTTWTYTYEQYF. Full variable domain (remainder filled in from reference TRBV19 and TRBJ2-7): DGGITQSPKYLFRKEGQNVTLSCEQNLNHDAMYWYRQDPGQGLRLIYYSQIVNDFQKGDIAEGYSVSREKKESFPLTVTSAQKNPTAFYLCASSTTWTYTYEQYFGPGTRLTVT.

The J gene is TRBJ1-1, the V gene TRBV2; D unclear. CDR1 is SNHLY and CDR2 is FYNNEI in the germline V gene. Trimming left V 4 bases short and J 1 base short, with 7 bases between. This CDR3 comprises 13 residues. Here the CDR3 DNA reads TGTGCCAGCAGTGTACAGAAGAACACTGAAGCTTTCTTT. Its translation: CASSVQKNTEAFF.

DNA for the CDR3: TGTGCCTGGAGAGGTAGCGGGAGAAGGGGTGAGCAGTTCTTC. It yields the protein CAWRGSGRRGEQFF. The V call is TRBV30, the J call TRBJ2-1, with TRBD2 matching over 9 bases. Germline V gene sequence: CDR1 GTSNPN, CDR2 SVGIG (reference sequence). This CDR3 spans 14 amino acids. Trimming cost V 3 bases and J 9 bases; bases outside gene matches: 9.

The chain employs TRBV5-1 and TRBJ2-2, with 9 nucleotides matching TRBD1. Germline loops: CDR1 SGHRS, CDR2 YFSETQ. V was clipped by 4 bases and J by 4 bases; unmatched bases: 5. This CDR3 region has 15 residues. The CDR3 sequence is CASSGLTGGTGELFF. CDR3 nucleotide sequence: TGCGCCAGCAGCGGATTGACAGGGGGCACCGGGGAGCTGTTTTTT.

V is TRBV24-1 and J is TRBJ2-2; perhaps TRBD1 as D (5 bases). V lost 3 bases to trimming and J lost 1 base, with 5 bases between them. CDR3 length equals 14 residues. Germline lookup yields CDR1 KGHDR and CDR2 SFDVKD. This CDR3 is CATSDTGNTGELFF. As DNA, the CDR3 is TGTGCCACCAGTGATACAGGGAACACCGGGGAGCTGTTTTTT.

This clone was seen a single time. The chain employs TRBV19 and TRBJ2-3, with TRBD2 identical over 7 bases. The germline V gene encodes CDR1 LNHDA and CDR2 SQIVND (reference sequence). The trim removed 3 bases at V and 2 bases at J, leaving 8 bases unmatched. The CDR3 contains 16 residues. The CDR3 loop is CASSMGLMPPTDTQYF. The DNA of the CDR3 is TGTGCCAGTAGTATGGGACTAATGCCTCCCACAGATACGCAGTATTTT.

The V gene is TRBV28, the J gene TRBJ1-5, with a tentative D call TRBD1 (5 bases). CDR1 and CDR2 (germline): MDHEN, SYDVKM. The CDR3 runs to 19 residues. V was clipped by 2 bases and J by 1 base, with 21 bases between them. CDR3 sequence (DNA): TGTGCCAGCAGTTTAGGTGCCACAGGTTTTGTTGAAAGCAATCAGCCCCAGCATTTT. The encoded protein is CASSLGATGFVESNQPQHF.

The gene calls are TRBV5-1 and TRBJ1-1; D is perhaps TRBD1 (6 bases). This CDR3 is built from 14 residues. Trimming stripped 3 bases from V and 5 bases from J, with 14 bases between. Germline loops: CDR1 SGHRS, CDR2 YFSETQ. CDR3 in DNA: TGCGCCAGCAGCTACCTCGGGGGGCGAACTGAAGCTTTCTTT. It yields the protein CASSYLGGRTEAFF.

The chain combines TRBV29-1 with TRBJ1-2; 12 bases fit TRBD1. V shed 7 bases, J shed 12 bases, and the junction held 12 bases outside the gene matches. Germline CDR1 and CDR2: SQVTM and ANQGSEA. This CDR3 is built from 13 residues. This chain's CDR3 is CSAERAGTGGHTF. CDR3 DNA: TGCAGCGCTGAGAGAGCCGGGACAGGGGGCCACACCTTC.

This clone showed up just once. The chain is built from TRBV28 and TRBJ1-1; 7 bases are shared with TRBD1. Trimming took 8 bases from V and 0 from J; bases not matched to a gene: 18. CDR1 is MDHEN, CDR2 SYDVKM, per germline. CDR3 length equals 18 residues. The CDR3 coding sequence is TGTGCCAGCCCAGGCCGAATAGGGGGCGGAATTGTGAACACTGAAGCTTTCTTT. It yields the protein CASPGRIGGGIVNTEAFF.

The chain has TRBV20-1 and TRBJ2-1, with D unclear. There are 11 residues in the CDR3. Per germline, CDR1 DFQATT and CDR2 SNEGSKA (reference sequence). The V gene lost 2 bases and the J gene lost 4 bases, with 3 bases spanning the gap. The DNA for the CDR3 is TGCAGTGCTAGACATTACAATGAGCAGTTCTTC. This encodes CSARHYNEQFF.

The genes are TRBV27 and TRBJ1-1; tentatively, D is TRBD1 (5 bases). This CDR3 has 16 amino acids. The germline CDR1 and CDR2 sequences are MNHEY and SMNVEV (reference sequence). Trimming pared 3 bases from V and 4 bases from J, leaving 18 bases between. The CDR3 DNA sequence: TGTGCCAGCAGTTTTGGGGGGGGGAACCTGGGCACTGAAGCTTTCTTT. This translates into CASSFGGGNLGTEAFF.

The chain joins TRBV29-1 to TRBJ1-1; TRBD1 aligns across 9 bases. CDR1 and CDR2 (germline): SQVTM, ANQGSEA. V trimming: 7 bases; J trimming: 3 bases; junction bases outside the gene matches: 6. The CDR3 has 13 residues. The CDR3 nucleotides are TGCAGCGCCCCGGGACAGGGCCACACTGAAGCTTTCTTT. Translation: CSAPGQGHTEAFF.

This chain links TRBV7-8 with TRBJ2-6; D is uncertain. V was clipped by 7 bases and J by 0 bases, with 4 bases between them. CDR3 length equals 13 residues. Germline assignment: CDR1 SGHVS and CDR2 FQNEAQ. CDR3 amino acids: CASMRSGANVLTF. Written as DNA, the CDR3 is TGTGCCAGCATGCGCTCTGGGGCCAACGTCCTGACTTTC. The full variable domain, rest sourced from reference TRBV7-8 and TRBJ2-6, is GAGVSQSPRYKVAKRGQDVALRCDPISGHVSLFWYQQALGQGPEFLTYFQNEAQLDKSGLPSDRFFAERPEGSVSTLKIQRTQQEDSAVYLCASMRSGANVLTFGAGSRLTVL.

The chain employs TRBV6-1 and TRBJ2-1, with 7 bases aligning to TRBD2. The CDR3 covers 14 residues. Germline CDR1 is MNHNS and CDR2 is SASEGT. V shed 2 bases, J shed 10 bases, and the junction held 8 bases outside the gene matches. The CDR3 spells CASSEIGGSVEQFF. CDR3 DNA sequence: TGTGCCAGCAGTGAAATCGGCGGGAGCGTGGAGCAGTTCTTC.

This clone occurred once. The chain has TRBV5-1 and TRBJ1-3; D remains unclear. Germline CDR1 SGHRS, CDR2 YFSETQ. The CDR3 consists of 16 residues. Trimming cost V 4 bases and J 0 bases, with 14 bases left between them. The CDR3 loop is CASSLAGSYSGNTIYF. The CDR3, as DNA: TGCGCCAGCAGCCTAGCGGGTTCCTACTCTGGAAACACCATATATTTT.

The rearrangement uses TRBV5-1 and TRBJ2-2; 7 bases fit TRBD1. Unmatched junction bases numbered 7, after V lost 2 bases and J lost 3 bases. The CDR3 loop spans 16 amino acids. Germline lookup yields CDR1 SGHRS and CDR2 YFSETQ. The CDR3 loop is CASSFDGQGDTGELFF. The CDR3 DNA is TGCGCCAGCAGCTTCGACGGCCAGGGGGACACCGGGGAGCTGTTTTTT.

This chain links TRBV3-1 (or the pseudogene TRBV3-2) with TRBJ2-3; D perhaps matches TRBD2 (5 bases). Germline lookup yields CDR1 LGHDT and CDR2 YNNKEL (reference sequence). The CDR3 loop spans 16 amino acids. The V end was cut by 2 bases, the J end by 0 bases, with 12 bases between. The CDR3 here is CASSQRSGTSTDTQYF. CDR3 nucleotides: TGTGCCAGCAGCCAACGGAGCGGTACTAGCACAGATACGCAGTATTTT.

The chain recombines TRBV9 with TRBJ2-1; TRBD2 matches 14 bases. The length of the CDR3 is 15 residues. V shed 5 bases and J 9 bases; nucleotides not matched to a gene: 7. The germline gives CDR1 SGDLS, CDR2 YYNGEE. CDR3 protein: CASSFGTSGGTEQFF. Here the CDR3 DNA reads TGTGCCAGCAGTTTCGGGACTAGCGGGGGCACTGAGCAGTTCTTC. Variable domain in full (rest from reference TRBV9 and TRBJ2-1): DSGVTQTPKHLITATGQRVTLRCSPRSGDLSVYWYQQSLDQGLQFLIQYYNGEERAKGNILERFSAQQFPDLHSELNLSSLELGDSALYFCASSFGTSGGTEQFFGPGTRLTVL.

The CDR3 nucleotides read TGTGCCAGCAGCTTAGCGATGAGCGGCGCTTTCTTT. Its translation: CASSLAMSGAFF. The chain has TRBV7-9 and TRBJ1-1; D is unclear. Germline lookup yields CDR1 SEHNR and CDR2 FQNEAQ (reference sequence). Trimming pared 0 bases from V and 11 bases from J, leaving 10 bases between. The CDR3 spans 12 residues.

The genes are TRBV7-9 and TRBJ1-3; a possible D gene is TRBD1 (5 bases). The germline CDR1 and CDR2 sequences are SEHNR and FQNEAQ (reference sequence). The CDR3 loop spans 13 amino acids. The germline V and J ends were trimmed by 8 bases and 0 bases, with 8 bases remaining between them. Here the CDR3 reads CASPGASGNTIYF. DNA of the CDR3: TGTGCCAGCCCTGGGGCCTCTGGAAACACCATATATTTT.